The 12 T cell receptor beta chains reported below all come from one sample, sequenced in a study of OX40 agonist ivuxolimab in advanced cancers. Here immunoSEQ multiplex PCR was the method, and the copy in TCRdb shows in-frame clones only, minus some. The sample consists of roughly 60,000 clones, roughly nine tenths of them appearing once. The source material was CD4+ or CD8+ T cells sorted from blood, sampled in a trial of the OX40 agonist ivuxolimab. Receptors were obtained from an adult with an advanced solid tumor such as melanoma, head and neck, liver or kidney cancer.

This clone has just one count. The genes are TRBV6-1 and TRBJ1-4; 8 nucleotides agree with TRBD1. The CDR3 spans 19 residues. The germline V gene has CDR1 MNHNS and CDR2 SASEGT. V dropped 4 bases and J dropped 4; count of bases not matched to a gene: 17. DNA of the CDR3: TGTGCCAGCAGTGTCTATGGACAGGGTTGGGTCGGTTTTAATGAAAAACTGTTTTTT. This codes for CASSVYGQGWVGFNEKLFF.

This clone has just a few counts. V is TRBV19 and J is TRBJ2-2; no definite D call. Germline lookup yields CDR1 LNHDA and CDR2 SQIVND (reference sequence). V gave up 7 bases and J gave up 1 base, with 7 bases separating them. The CDR3 spans 13 residues. The CDR3 nucleotides are TGTGCCAGTAAACGATTGAACACCGGGGAGCTGTTTTTT. Its translation is CASKRLNTGELFF.

The chain joins TRBV19 to TRBJ2-6; D assignment may be TRBD1 or TRBD2 (7 bases each). The CDR3 length is 18 residues. CDR1 and CDR2 (germline): LNHDA, SQIVND (reference sequence). V was shortened by 5 bases and J by 1 base, with 18 bases between the two germline ends. CDR3 amino acids: CASSPWEGAMSGANVLTF. CDR3 nucleotides: TGTGCCAGTAGTCCGTGGGAGGGGGCGATGTCTGGGGCCAACGTCCTGACTTTC. The whole variable domain, remainder taken from reference TRBV19 and TRBJ2-6, is DGGITQSPKYLFRKEGQNVTLSCEQNLNHDAMYWYRQDPGQGLRLIYYSQIVNDFQKGDIAEGYSVSREKKESFPLTVTSAQKNPTAFYLCASSPWEGAMSGANVLTFGAGSRLTVL.

The chain couples TRBV21-1 to TRBJ1-1. TRBV21-1 is given as a pseudogene. This CDR3 is built from 13 residues. CDR3 bases: TGTGCCACCGTGCGGGGCTCGAACACTGAAGCTTTCTTT. Translation gives CATVRGSNTEAFF.

This clone was seen only once. The chain uses TRBV19 and TRBJ1-2; 7 bases fit TRBD1. Trimming cost V 3 bases and J 8 bases; bases outside gene matches: 3. Germline values: CDR1 LNHDA, CDR2 SQIVND (reference sequence). This CDR3 spans 12 amino acids. Written as DNA, the CDR3 is TGTGCCAGTAGTATGACAGGGACGGGCTACACCTTC. This encodes CASSMTGTGYTF.

The genes are TRBV5-8 and TRBJ2-1; TRBD2 matches 9 bases. Germline lookup yields CDR1 SGHTS and CDR2 YDEGEE. The CDR3 loop spans 20 amino acids. With 7 bases clipped from V and 10 bases from J, the junction kept 30 bases outside the gene matches. CDR3: CASPASLGRGTSGPYGEQFF. As DNA, the CDR3 is TGTGCCAGCCCGGCTTCCCTGGGGCGGGGAACTAGCGGGCCATATGGGGAGCAGTTCTTC.

The chain is built from TRBV9 and TRBJ1-1; D perhaps matches TRBD1 (5 bases). The CDR3 contains 16 residues. The germline CDR1 and CDR2 sequences are SGDLS and YYNGEE. The V and J ends lost 4 bases and 0 bases respectively, with 16 bases between them. This CDR3 reads CASSPSDSPVNTEAFF. In DNA, the CDR3 is TGTGCCAGCAGCCCATCCGACAGCCCAGTGAACACTGAAGCTTTCTTT.

The chain carries TRBV5-4 and TRBJ2-1; 7 bases agree with TRBD2. V lost 0 bases and J lost 11; bases outside the gene matches: 8. There are 14 residues in the CDR3. Germline V gene data show CDR1 as SGHNT and CDR2 as YYREEE (reference sequence). CDR3 residues: CASSLALADQQQFF. The DNA of the CDR3 is TGTGCCAGCAGCTTGGCCCTAGCGGACCAACAGCAGTTCTTC. The whole variable domain, remainder taken from reference TRBV5-4 and TRBJ2-1, is ETGVTQSPTHLIKTRGQQVTLRCSSQSGHNTVSWYQQALGQGPQFIFQYYREEENGRGNFPPRFSGLQFPNYSSELNVNALELDDSALYLCASSLALADQQQFFGPGTRLTVL.

The V call is TRBV27, the J call TRBJ2-3; the D call may be TRBD1 or TRBD2 (6 bases each). V gave up 3 bases and J gave up 0 bases, with 28 bases separating them. The CDR3 runs 21 residues. Germline lookup yields CDR1 MNHEY and CDR2 SMNVEV (reference sequence). CDR3 coding DNA: TGTGCCAGCAGTTTTAGGGGGATTTCCCCGGGGGTAATAGCTAGCACAGATACGCAGTATTTT. Encoded protein: CASSFRGISPGVIASTDTQYF.

V is TRBV11-2 and J is TRBJ2-7, with 8 bases that match TRBD1. V shed 3 bases and J 2 bases; nucleotides not matched to a gene: 9. The CDR3 length is 16 residues. Germline CDR1 reads SGHAT; CDR2 reads FQNNGV. The CDR3 protein is CASSFIRGRQAYEQYF. CDR3 DNA sequence: TGTGCCAGCAGCTTTATCAGGGGGCGACAGGCCTACGAGCAGTACTTC.

This sequence joins TRBV7-2 and TRBJ1-2; no clear D. The germline V gene encodes CDR1 SGHTA and CDR2 FQGNSA. V was cut by 5 bases and J by 2 bases, with 18 bases left in between. The CDR3 totals 16 residues. The CDR3 spells CASSPQSGVANYGYTF. DNA for the CDR3: TGTGCCAGCAGCCCCCAAAGCGGGGTGGCGAACTATGGCTACACCTTC.

The V call is TRBV15, the J call TRBJ2-1; 7 nucleotides agree with TRBD2. CDR1 is LNHNV and CDR2 is YYDKDF in the germline V gene (reference sequence). The junction had 7 bases not matched to a gene; V was cut back by 4 bases and J by 1 base. This CDR3 contains 16 residues. The chain's CDR3 is CATSNQLATSYNEQFF. CDR3 nucleotide sequence: TGTGCCACCAGCAATCAACTAGCGACATCCTACAATGAGCAGTTCTTC.